A single sample gave rise to the 15 T cell receptor beta chains below, sequenced in a study of shared clonotypes between healthy human individuals. Libraries were prepared by immunoSEQ multiplex PCR; TCRdb keeps only in-frame clonotypes and omits some of them. The sample records hundreds of thousands of clones, around 67% being singletons. Source material: memory CD4+ T cells sorted from blood. Subset defined: CD45RA-negative fraction. Every receptor here comes from a woman aged 25 to 45 in good health.

V gene TRBV7-9 combines with J gene TRBJ2-6; D unclear. V dropped 3 bases and J dropped 0 bases, with 15 bases sitting between them. CDR1 is SEHNR and CDR2 is FQNEAQ in the germline V gene (reference sequence). There are 18 residues in the CDR3. The CDR3 DNA reads TGTGCCAGCAGCTTTCAAAGTCACACTTACTCTGGGGCCAACGTCCTGACTTTC. Translated: CASSFQSHTYSGANVLTF.

The chain employs TRBV25-1 and TRBJ2-7; 7 bases are a match to TRBD2. After removal of 2 bases from V and 5 bases from J, the junction contained 12 bases not matched to a gene. The germline V gene has CDR1 MGHDK and CDR2 SYGVNS. The CDR3 loop spans 16 amino acids. The CDR3 loop reads CASSEERLAALHEQYF. CDR3 nucleotide sequence: TGTGCCAGCAGTGAAGAAAGACTAGCAGCTTTACACGAGCAGTACTTC.

In this sample, this clone turned up once. The J gene is TRBJ2-1, the V gene TRBV7-3; D might be TRBD2 (5 bases). V was cut by 6 bases and J by 4 bases, with 13 bases left in between. The CDR3 totals 14 residues. Looked up from germline, CDR1 is SGHTA and CDR2 is FQGTGA. CDR3 loop: CASSPGFQYNEQFF. The CDR3 nucleotides read TGTGCCAGCAGTCCGGGATTCCAGTACAATGAGCAGTTCTTC.

The chain recombines TRBV28 with TRBJ2-3; D possibly corresponds to TRBD1 (5 bases). The CDR3 is 14 amino acids. The germline gives CDR1 MDHEN, CDR2 SYDVKM. Trimming removed 3 bases at V and 5 bases at J, with 12 bases between. This CDR3 is CASSLGQVLDTQYF. CDR3 in DNA: TGTGCCAGCAGTTTGGGGCAAGTCTTAGATACGCAGTATTTT.

The chain carries TRBV4-2 and TRBJ2-5, with 8 bases aligning to TRBD2. The J call is uncertain, as TRBJ2-7 better fits the DNA end. From germline, CDR1 is LGHNA and CDR2 YNFKEQ. The CDR3 runs 15 residues. CDR3 region: CASSQVGAGADEQYF. The CDR3, as DNA: TGTGCCAGCAGCCAAGTGGGAGCGGGAGCGGACGAGCAGTACTTC.

With respect to this clone: This is likely an artifact of a read error, given a far larger clone one base away. The J gene is TRBJ1-5, the V gene TRBV19, with TRBD1 matching over 8 bases. The V gene's germline CDR1 is LNHDA and CDR2 SQIVND (reference sequence). The length of the CDR3 is 12 residues. V trimming: 8 bases; J trimming: 7 bases; junction bases outside the gene matches: 4. In DNA form, the CDR3 reads TGTGCCAGTGGGGCAGGGGGCCAGCCCCAGCATTTT. Amino acid sequence: CASGAGGQPQHF.

This chain joins TRBV19 and TRBJ2-5, with 7 bases identical to TRBD1. The end of the DNA aligns better with TRBJ2-7, so the J call may be wrong. The CDR3 has 12 amino acids. Germline assignment: CDR1 LNHDA and CDR2 SQIVND (reference sequence). The CDR3, as DNA: TGTGCCACCGGGACAGCTTCCTACGAGCAGTACTTC. Translating it yields CATGTASYEQYF.

The V call is TRBV29-1, the J call TRBJ1-1, with D hard to call. In germline, CDR1 is SQVTM, CDR2 ANQGSEA. The CDR3 totals 12 residues. V shed 2 bases and J shed 0 bases, with 4 bases lying between them. CDR3 loop: CSVEHLNTEAFF. Written as DNA, the CDR3 is TGCAGCGTTGAACACCTGAACACTGAAGCTTTCTTT. Based on the CDR3 plus reference TRBV29-1 and TRBJ1-1, the full variable domain is SAVISQKPSRDICQRGTSLTIQCQVDSQVTMMFWYRQQPGQSLTLIATANQGSEATYESGFVIDKFPISRPNLTFSTLTVSNMSPEDSSIYLCSVEHLNTEAFFGQGTRLTVV.

As concerns this clone: This sample also contains other DNA sequences that code for the same CDR3. The rearrangement links TRBV29-1 to TRBJ1-4; 8 bases are a match to TRBD1. This CDR3 is built from 12 residues. J gave up 8 bases and V 5 bases, and 4 bases lay outside the gene matches. Germline-derived CDR1 and CDR2 are SQVTM and ANQGSEA. The CDR3 region is CSVQGAGEKLFF. In nucleotides, the CDR3 is TGCAGCGTTCAGGGGGCGGGAGAAAAACTGTTTTTT.

The chain links TRBV19 to TRBJ1-5; D gene ambiguous. Per germline, CDR1 LNHDA and CDR2 SQIVND (reference sequence). The CDR3 loop spans 14 amino acids. Deletions cut 5 bases from V and 2 bases from J, with 10 bases between. Written as DNA, the CDR3 is TGTGCCAGTAGTTTTCAAGGAGGCAATCAGCCCCAGCATTTT. It specifies CASSFQGGNQPQHF.

This chain connects TRBV10-2 to TRBJ1-2; D might be TRBD1 (5 bases). Germline CDR1 WSHSY, CDR2 SAAADI. V dropped 2 bases and J dropped 0 bases, with 7 bases sitting between them. This CDR3 contains 14 residues. CDR3 protein: CASSETGTNYGYTF. CDR3 in DNA: TGCGCCAGCAGTGAGACAGGAACTAACTATGGCTACACCTTC.

This clone has at least ten counts. The sample has other DNA sequences that encode this CDR3 too. The chain couples TRBV4-2 to TRBJ2-7, with 10 bases matching TRBD2. The CDR3 is made up of 15 amino acids. CDR1 is LGHNA, CDR2 YNFKEQ, per germline. V lost 1 base, J lost 3 bases, and 3 bases stayed unmatched. The CDR3 is CASSQGASGSYEQYF. The CDR3 bases are TGTGCCAGCAGCCAAGGGGCTAGCGGGAGCTACGAGCAGTACTTC.

The V and J genes are TRBV4-1 and TRBJ1-4; D not resolved. Per germline, CDR1 MGHRA and CDR2 YSYEKL. Trimming took 4 bases from V and 5 from J, leaving 5 bases between them. CDR3 length equals 12 residues. CDR3 nucleotide sequence: TGCGCCAGCAGCCCCAGGAATGAAAAACTGTTTTTT. This gives the protein CASSPRNEKLFF.

The V and J genes are TRBV19 and TRBJ2-5, with 9 bases matching TRBD1. The germline gives CDR1 LNHDA, CDR2 SQIVND (reference sequence). The CDR3 has 14 residues. Trimming at V came to 6 bases and at J to 5 bases, leaving 7 bases not matched to a gene. The CDR3 bases are TGTGCCAGTAGCACACAGGGGGCAGACGAGACCCAGTACTTC. It specifies CASSTQGADETQYF. Looking up the rest from reference TRBV19 and TRBJ2-5 gives the full variable domain: DGGITQSPKYLFRKEGQNVTLSCEQNLNHDAMYWYRQDPGQGLRLIYYSQIVNDFQKGDIAEGYSVSREKKESFPLTVTSAQKNPTAFYLCASSTQGADETQYFGPGTRLLVL.

This clone was picked up a small number of times. The genes are TRBV27 and TRBJ2-1; TRBD1 aligns across 8 bases. Germline trimming cut 6 bases from V and 7 bases from J; bases unmatched to any gene: 11. CDR1 MNHEY and CDR2 SMNVEV come from the germline V gene (reference sequence). This CDR3 spans 15 amino acids. The CDR3 loop reads CASSYRTGGRNEQFF. Here the CDR3 DNA reads TGTGCCAGCAGCTACCGAACAGGGGGTAGAAATGAGCAGTTCTTC.